This TCR beta chain is from a study of long-term antiretroviral therapy in people with HIV. For the study at large: Of all samples, the earliest predate the 2015 immediate-ART recommendation by about a decade.

The run of the v3.0 immunoSEQ assay was at survey level. The method was immunoSEQ multiplex PCR; TCRdb's version includes in-frame clones alone and lacks a portion of them. Among about 20,000 clones, approximately 82% were seen once, and the ten largest hold roughly 10%. PBMC samples from each donor numbered at least one pre-ART and at least two post-ART. The sequence derives from a man aged 40-49 years with HIV. Sample: unsorted PBMCs, taken 2.4 years after starting antiretroviral therapy.

The CDR3 reads CASSYVPDKLYF. CDR3 DNA sequence: TGTGCCAGCAGTTACGTCCCGGACAAACTGTACTTC. The chain uses TRBV6-6 and TRBJ2-7; the D gene is possibly TRBD1 (5 bases). V was shortened by 2 bases and J by 12 bases, with 14 bases between the two germline ends. Germline CDR1 reads MNHNY; CDR2 reads SVGAGI (reference sequence). There are 12 residues in the CDR3.